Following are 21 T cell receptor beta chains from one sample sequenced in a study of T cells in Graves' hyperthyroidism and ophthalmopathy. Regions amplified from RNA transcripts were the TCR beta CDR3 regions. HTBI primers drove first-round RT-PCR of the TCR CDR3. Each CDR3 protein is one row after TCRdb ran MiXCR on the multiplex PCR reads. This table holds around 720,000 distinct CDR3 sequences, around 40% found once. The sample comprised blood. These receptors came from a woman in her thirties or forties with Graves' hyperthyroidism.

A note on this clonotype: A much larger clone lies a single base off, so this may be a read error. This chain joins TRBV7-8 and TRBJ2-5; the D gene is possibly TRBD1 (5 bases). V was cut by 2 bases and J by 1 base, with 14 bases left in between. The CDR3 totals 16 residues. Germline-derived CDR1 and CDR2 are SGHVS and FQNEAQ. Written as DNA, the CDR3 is TGTGCCAGCAGCTTAACCCCCAGGGCTTTCCAAGAGACCCAGTACTTC. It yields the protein CASSLTPRAFQETQYF.

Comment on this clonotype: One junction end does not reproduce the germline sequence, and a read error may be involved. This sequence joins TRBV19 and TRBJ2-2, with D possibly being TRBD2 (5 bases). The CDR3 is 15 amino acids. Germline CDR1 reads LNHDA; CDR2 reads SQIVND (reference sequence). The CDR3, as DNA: TGTGCCGGTAGTATAGTCACCGGGGACACCGGGGAGCTGTTTTTT. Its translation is CAGSIVTGDTGELFF.

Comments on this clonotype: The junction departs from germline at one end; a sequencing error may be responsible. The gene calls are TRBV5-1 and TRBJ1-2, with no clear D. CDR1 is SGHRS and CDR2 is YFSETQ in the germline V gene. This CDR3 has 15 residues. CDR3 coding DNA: TGCGCCAGCGGCTTGGAGGCCACTACTAACTATGGCTACACCTTC. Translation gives CASGLEATTNYGYTF.

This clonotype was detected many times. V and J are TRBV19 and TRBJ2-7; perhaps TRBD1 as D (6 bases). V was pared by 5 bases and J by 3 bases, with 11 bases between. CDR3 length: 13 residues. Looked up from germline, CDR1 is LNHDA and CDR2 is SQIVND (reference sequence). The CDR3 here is CASSLQGIYEQYF. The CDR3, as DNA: TGTGCCAGTAGTCTTCAGGGGATCTACGAGCAGTACTTC.

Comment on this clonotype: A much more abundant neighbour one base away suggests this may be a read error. The CDR3 DNA follows: TGCAGTGCTAGCGGGGGGAACACCGGGGAGCTGTTTTTT. It translates to CSASGGNTGELFF. V gene TRBV20-1 combines with J gene TRBJ2-2, with D possibly matching TRBD2 (6 bases). The CDR3 covers 13 residues. CDR1 is DFQATT and CDR2 is SNEGSKA in the germline V gene (reference sequence). The ends were cut back, 3 bases at V and 1 base at J, with 6 bases in the middle.

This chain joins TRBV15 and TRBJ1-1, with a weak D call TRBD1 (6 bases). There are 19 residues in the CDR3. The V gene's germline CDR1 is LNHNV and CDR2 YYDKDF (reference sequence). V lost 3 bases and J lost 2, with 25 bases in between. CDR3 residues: CATSRATGLRDELNTEAFF. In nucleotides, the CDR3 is TGTGCCACCAGCAGGGCTACAGGGTTGCGGGATGAATTAAACACTGAAGCTTTCTTT.

The CDR3, as DNA: TGTGCCAGTAGTATGTACAGGGACCACACTGAAGCTTTCTTT. This codes for CASSMYRDHTEAFF. The chain carries TRBV19 and TRBJ1-1, with D tentatively TRBD1 (6 bases). The CDR3 extends over 14 amino acids. Germline V gene sequence: CDR1 LNHDA, CDR2 SQIVND (reference sequence). The ends were cut back, 3 bases at V and 3 bases at J, with 11 bases in the middle.

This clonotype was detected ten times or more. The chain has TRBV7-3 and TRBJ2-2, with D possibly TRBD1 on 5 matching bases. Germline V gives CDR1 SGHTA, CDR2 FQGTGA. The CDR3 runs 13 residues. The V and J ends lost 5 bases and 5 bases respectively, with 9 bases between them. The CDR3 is CASSAPGTGELFF. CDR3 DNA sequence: TGTGCCAGCAGCGCCCCAGGGACCGGGGAGCTGTTTTTT.

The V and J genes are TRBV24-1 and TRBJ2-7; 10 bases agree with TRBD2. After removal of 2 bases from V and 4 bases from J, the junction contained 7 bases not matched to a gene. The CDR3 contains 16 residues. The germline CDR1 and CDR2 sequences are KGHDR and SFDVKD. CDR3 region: CATSDSSGRDGYEQYF. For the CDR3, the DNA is TGTGCCACCAGTGATTCCAGCGGGAGGGACGGTTACGAGCAGTACTTC.

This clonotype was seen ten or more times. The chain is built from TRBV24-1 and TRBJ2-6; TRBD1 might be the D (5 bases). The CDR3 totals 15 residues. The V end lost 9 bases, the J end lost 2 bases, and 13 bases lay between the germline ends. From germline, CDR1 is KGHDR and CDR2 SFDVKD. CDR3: CATAGILPGANVLTF. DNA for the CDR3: TGTGCCACCGCAGGGATCCTACCTGGGGCCAACGTCCTGACTTTC.

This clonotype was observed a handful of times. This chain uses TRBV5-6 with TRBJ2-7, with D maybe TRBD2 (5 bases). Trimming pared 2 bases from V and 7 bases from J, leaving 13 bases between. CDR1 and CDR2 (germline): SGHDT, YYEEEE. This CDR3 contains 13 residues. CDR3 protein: CASSFIGGGEQYF. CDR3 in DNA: TGTGCCAGCAGCTTTATAGGAGGTGGGGAGCAGTACTTC.

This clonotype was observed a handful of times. The CDR3 nucleotides are TGCGCCAGCAGCCAGAAGGAGGAAACCTACGAGCAGTACTTC. Its translation is CASSQKEETYEQYF. The gene calls are TRBV4-3 and TRBJ2-7; perhaps TRBD2 as D (5 bases). The CDR3 contains 14 residues. V was pared by 3 bases and J by 2 bases, with 11 bases between. Per germline, CDR1 LGHNA and CDR2 YSLEER.

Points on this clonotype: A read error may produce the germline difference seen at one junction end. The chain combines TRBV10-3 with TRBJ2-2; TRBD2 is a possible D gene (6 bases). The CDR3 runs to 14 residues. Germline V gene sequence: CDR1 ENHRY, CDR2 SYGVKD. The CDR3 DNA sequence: TGTGCCAGCAGTGACCGGGGGAACGCCGGGGAGCTGTTTTTT. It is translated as CASSDRGNAGELFF.

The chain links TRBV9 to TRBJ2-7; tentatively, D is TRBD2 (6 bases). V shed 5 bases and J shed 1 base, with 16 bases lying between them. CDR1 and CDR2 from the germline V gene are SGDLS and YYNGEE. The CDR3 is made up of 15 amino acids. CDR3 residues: CASSRERAYSYEQYF. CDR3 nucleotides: TGTGCCAGCAGTCGTGAGCGGGCTTATTCCTACGAGCAGTACTTC.

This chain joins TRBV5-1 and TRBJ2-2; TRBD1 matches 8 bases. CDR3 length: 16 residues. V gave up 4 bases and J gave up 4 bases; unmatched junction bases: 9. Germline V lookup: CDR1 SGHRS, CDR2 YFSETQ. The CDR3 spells CASSRITGTGTGELFF. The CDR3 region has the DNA TGCGCCAGCAGCCGAATCACCGGGACAGGCACCGGGGAGCTGTTTTTT.

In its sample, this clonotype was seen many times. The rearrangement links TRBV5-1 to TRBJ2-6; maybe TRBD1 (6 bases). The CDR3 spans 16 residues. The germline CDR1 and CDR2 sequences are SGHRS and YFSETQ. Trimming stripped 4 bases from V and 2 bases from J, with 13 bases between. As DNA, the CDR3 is TGCGCCAGCAGCCCGAGGCGGACAGCTGGGGCCAACGTCCTGACTTTC. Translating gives CASSPRRTAGANVLTF.

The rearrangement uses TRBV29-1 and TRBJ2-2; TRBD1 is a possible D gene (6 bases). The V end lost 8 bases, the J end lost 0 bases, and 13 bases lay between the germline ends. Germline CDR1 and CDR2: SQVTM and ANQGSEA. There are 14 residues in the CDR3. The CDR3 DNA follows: TGCAGCCCCTGGGACAACGCGAACACCGGGGAGCTGTTTTTT. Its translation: CSPWDNANTGELFF.

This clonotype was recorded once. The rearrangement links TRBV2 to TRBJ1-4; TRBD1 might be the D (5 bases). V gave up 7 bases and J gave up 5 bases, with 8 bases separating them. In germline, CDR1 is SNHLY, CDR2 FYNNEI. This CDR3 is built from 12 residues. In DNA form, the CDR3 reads TGTGCCAGCACGGGACGGAATGAAAAACTGTTTTTT. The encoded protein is CASTGRNEKLFF.

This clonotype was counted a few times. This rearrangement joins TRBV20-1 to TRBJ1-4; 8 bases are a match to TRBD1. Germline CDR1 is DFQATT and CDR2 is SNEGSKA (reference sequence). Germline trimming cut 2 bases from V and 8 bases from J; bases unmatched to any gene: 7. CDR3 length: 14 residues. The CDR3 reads CSARPGQGGEKLFF. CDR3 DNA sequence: TGCAGTGCTAGACCCGGACAGGGCGGCGAAAAACTGTTTTTT.

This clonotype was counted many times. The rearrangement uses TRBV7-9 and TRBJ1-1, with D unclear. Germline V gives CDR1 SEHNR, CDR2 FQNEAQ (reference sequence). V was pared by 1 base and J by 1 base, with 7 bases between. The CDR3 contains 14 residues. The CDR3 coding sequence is TGTGCCAGCAGCTTAGGGTCAGCGAACACTGAAGCTTTCTTT. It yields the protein CASSLGSANTEAFF.

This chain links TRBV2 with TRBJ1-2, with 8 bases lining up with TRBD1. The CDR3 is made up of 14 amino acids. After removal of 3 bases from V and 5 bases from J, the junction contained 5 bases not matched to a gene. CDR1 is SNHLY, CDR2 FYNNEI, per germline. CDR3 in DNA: TGTGCCAGCAGTGATTGGCAGGGGGCTTATGGCTACACCTTC. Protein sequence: CASSDWQGAYGYTF.